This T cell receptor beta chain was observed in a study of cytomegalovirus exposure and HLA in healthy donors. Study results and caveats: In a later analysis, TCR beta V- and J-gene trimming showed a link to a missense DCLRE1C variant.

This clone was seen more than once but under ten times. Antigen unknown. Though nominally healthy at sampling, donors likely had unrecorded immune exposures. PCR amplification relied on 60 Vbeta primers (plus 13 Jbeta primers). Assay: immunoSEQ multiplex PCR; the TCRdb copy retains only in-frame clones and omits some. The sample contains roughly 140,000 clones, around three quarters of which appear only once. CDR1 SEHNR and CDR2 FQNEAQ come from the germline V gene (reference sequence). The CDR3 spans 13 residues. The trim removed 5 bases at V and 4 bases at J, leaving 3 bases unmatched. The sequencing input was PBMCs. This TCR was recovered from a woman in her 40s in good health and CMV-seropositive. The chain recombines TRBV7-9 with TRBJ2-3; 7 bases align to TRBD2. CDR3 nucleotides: TGTGCCAGCAGCCAAACTAGCGCAGATACGCAGTATTTT. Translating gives CASSQTSADTQYF.